The rows below give T cell receptor beta chains drawn from one sample of a study of T cells after yellow fever vaccination. TCRdb re-called the 5' RACE reads with MiXCR, one entry per CDR3 protein. The sample has a few hundred thousand distinct CDR3 sequences; approximately 16% are singletons. The sequences come from PBMCs, collected about 5 days after the first yellow fever vaccination. These receptors all come from a young man who received the YFV17D yellow fever vaccine. Each CDR3 is given with its conserved first and last residue. D genes are given only for firm matches. Some rows mark clone size as missing; the rest say once, few, many or name a class of expanded clone.

size: few
D: TRBD2
J: TRBJ2-3
V: TRBV28
CDR3: CASSFRGLGTDTQYF
DNA: TGTGCCAGCAGTTTTAGAGGACTAGGCACAGATACGCAGTATTTT

size: once
D: .
J: TRBJ2-2
V: TRBV7-8
CDR3: CASSRIRTALTNTGELFF
DNA: TGTGCCAGCAGCCGTATAAGGACAGCTCTAACGAACACCGGGGAGCTGTTTTTT

size: .
D: .
J: TRBJ2-1
V: TRBV19
CDR3: CASTNGWTDRSNEQFF
DNA: TGTGCCAGTACCAACGGCTGGACAGATCGTAGCAATGAGCAGTTCTTC

size: .
D: .
J: TRBJ2-1
V: TRBV5-4
CDR3: CAGMHGGSYNEQFF
DNA: TGTGCCGGGATGCACGGAGGGAGTTACAATGAGCAGTTCTTC

size: few
D: .
J: TRBJ1-6
V: TRBV7-2
CDR3: CASSSPEGWSSPLHF
DNA: TGTGCCAGCAGCTCCCCAGAAGGGTGGAGCTCACCCCTCCACTTT

size: few
D: TRBD2
J: TRBJ2-1
V: TRBV6-2/TRBV6-3
CDR3: CASSYSSGGNEQFF
DNA: TGTGCCAGCAGTTACTCTAGCGGGGGGAATGAGCAGTTCTTC

size: few
D: TRBD1
J: TRBJ1-6
V: TRBV5-6
CDR3: CASSPTKGAGNSPLHF
DNA: TGTGCCAGCAGCCCGACCAAGGGGGCCGGTAATTCACCCCTCCACTTT

size: few
D: .
J: TRBJ1-2
V: TRBV29-1
CDR3: CSVDKSEGYTF
DNA: TGCAGCGTTGATAAGTCGGAGGGCTACACCTTC

size: few
D: .
J: TRBJ2-5
V: TRBV5-6
CDR3: CASSFPPGAQETQYF
DNA: TGTGCCAGCAGCTTCCCTCCGGGGGCCCAAGAGACCCAGTACTTC

size: few
D: .
J: TRBJ1-5
V: TRBV29-1
CDR3: CSVSGKYSNQPQHF
DNA: TGCAGCGTTTCAGGGAAATATAGCAATCAGCCCCAGCATTTT

size: few
D: .
J: TRBJ2-6
V: TRBV4-1
CDR3: CASSQDLVSRVGANVLTF
DNA: TGCGCCAGCAGCCAAGATCTTGTGAGCCGCGTTGGGGCCAACGTCCTGACTTTC

size: few
D: .
J: TRBJ1-2
V: TRBV14
CDR3: CASSPGRVYGYTF
DNA: TGTGCCAGCAGCCCCGGGAGGGTCTATGGCTACACCTTC

size: .
D: .
J: TRBJ1-6
V: TRBV30
CDR3: CAWSDTNSPLHF
DNA: TGTGCCTGGAGTGATACCAATTCACCCCTCCACTTT

size: .
D: .
J: TRBJ2-3
V: TRBV18
CDR3: CASSLNSFSTDTQYF
DNA: TGTGCCAGCTCACTGAACAGCTTCAGCACAGATACGCAGTATTTT

size: few
D: .
J: TRBJ2-2
V: TRBV15
CDR3: CATLRSQPNTGELFF
DNA: TGTGCCACCCTCCGCAGTCAGCCGAACACCGGGGAGCTGTTTTTT

size: many
D: TRBD1
J: TRBJ2-5
V: TRBV19
CDR3: CASSTGQGTRGQETQYF
DNA: TGTGCCAGTAGTACGGGACAGGGGACAAGGGGACAAGAGACCCAGTACTTC

size: .
D: .
J: TRBJ1-5
V: TRBV7-9
CDR3: CASSQGSRGDQPQHF
DNA: TGTGCCAGCAGTCAAGGGAGCCGCGGGGATCAGCCCCAGCATTTT

size: .
D: .
J: TRBJ1-1
V: TRBV29-1
CDR3: CSVAKPLNTEAFF
DNA: TGCAGCGTTGCAAAACCCCTGAACACTGAAGCTTTCTTT

size: .
D: .
J: TRBJ2-7
V: TRBV5-1
CDR3: CASSLTPGTYEQYF
DNA: TGCGCCAGCAGCTTGACCCCCGGGACATACGAGCAGTACTTC

size: many
D: .
J: TRBJ1-2
V: TRBV6-1
CDR3: CASTPSGVPSYGYTF
DNA: TGTGCCAGCACTCCCTCCGGAGTACCGTCCTATGGCTACACCTTC

size: few
D: TRBD2
J: TRBJ2-1
V: TRBV20-1
CDR3: CSAEPLAGGLREQFF
DNA: TGCAGTGCTGAGCCCCTAGCGGGGGGGCTTCGGGAGCAGTTCTTC

size: .
D: .
J: TRBJ1-5
V: TRBV7-2
CDR3: CASSSVGPNQPQHF
DNA: TGTGCCAGCAGCTCGGTCGGCCCAAATCAGCCCCAGCATTTT

size: once
D: .
J: TRBJ1-4
V: TRBV12-3/TRBV12-4
CDR3: CASEDSLNEKLFF
DNA: TGTGCCAGCGAGGACAGCCTGAATGAAAAACTGTTTTTT

size: .
D: .
J: TRBJ2-2
V: TRBV29-1
CDR3: CSVGLANTGELFF
DNA: TGCAGCGTTGGACTAGCGAACACCGGGGAGCTGTTTTTT

size: many
D: TRBD1
J: TRBJ2-4
V: TRBV4-1
CDR3: CASSPQGDKNIQYF
DNA: TGCGCCAGCAGCCCGCAGGGGGACAAAAACATTCAGTACTTC

size: .
D: TRBD2
J: TRBJ2-1
V: TRBV5-1
CDR3: CASSLHLAGGVNEQFF
DNA: TGCGCCAGCAGCTTGCATTTAGCGGGGGGTGTGAATGAGCAGTTCTTC

size: .
D: .
J: TRBJ2-1
V: TRBV7-8
CDR3: CASNPSSSYNEQFF
DNA: TGTGCCAGCAACCCTTCGAGCTCCTACAATGAGCAGTTCTTC

size: .
D: .
J: TRBJ1-2
V: TRBV29-1
CDR3: CSVLLQGYGYTF
DNA: TGCAGCGTTCTACTGCAGGGGTATGGCTACACCTTC

size: few
D: TRBD2
J: TRBJ2-1
V: TRBV7-9
CDR3: CASSLALAGTYNEQFF
DNA: TGTGCCAGCAGCTTAGCATTAGCGGGGACTTACAATGAGCAGTTCTTC

size: many
D: .
J: TRBJ1-2
V: TRBV21-1
CDR3: CASSLRQACNYGYTF
DNA: TGTGCCAGCAGCCTGAGGCAGGCGTGTAACTATGGCTACACCTTC

size: .
D: .
J: TRBJ2-2
V: TRBV20-1
CDR3: CSADQGWGTGELFF
DNA: TGCAGTGCTGATCAGGGATGGGGCACCGGGGAGCTGTTTTTT

size: .
D: TRBD1
J: TRBJ2-5
V: TRBV11-2
CDR3: CASSFDYRTGGGETQYF
DNA: TGTGCCAGCAGCTTTGATTATAGGACAGGGGGAGGTGAGACCCAGTACTTC

size: few
D: TRBD2
J: TRBJ2-3
V: TRBV11-2
CDR3: CASSWNGGAVTDTQYF
DNA: TGTGCCAGCAGCTGGAACGGGGGGGCCGTCACAGATACGCAGTATTTT

size: few
D: TRBD1
J: TRBJ2-7
V: TRBV7-3
CDR3: CASSSSTGDEQYF
DNA: TGTGCCAGCAGCTCCTCGACAGGGGACGAGCAGTACTTC

size: .
D: .
J: TRBJ2-5
V: TRBV6-1
CDR3: CASSESVYQETQYF
DNA: TGTGCCAGCAGTGAATCTGTGTACCAAGAGACCCAGTACTTC

size: few
D: TRBD1
J: TRBJ2-7
V: TRBV10-3
CDR3: CAISPGQGAFGNEQYF
DNA: TGTGCCATCAGCCCGGGACAGGGGGCATTCGGCAACGAGCAGTACTTC

size: few
D: .
J: TRBJ2-4
V: TRBV24-1
CDR3: CATSSGEMGKNIQYF
DNA: TGTGCCACCAGCTCAGGGGAGATGGGCAAAAACATTCAGTACTTC

size: .
D: .
J: TRBJ1-4
V: TRBV5-8
CDR3: CASSFPATNEKLFF
DNA: TGTGCCAGCAGCTTCCCCGCAACTAATGAAAAACTGTTTTTT

size: few
D: .
J: TRBJ2-5
V: TRBV5-1
CDR3: CASSLGVEGRGETQYF
DNA: TGCGCCAGCAGCTTGGGGGTGGAAGGTCGCGGGGAGACCCAGTACTTC

size: .
D: TRBD2
J: TRBJ2-1
V: TRBV7-3
CDR3: CASSPSGLGSDEQFF
DNA: TGTGCCAGCAGCCCATCGGGACTAGGTTCCGATGAGCAGTTCTTC

size: few
D: .
J: TRBJ2-1
V: TRBV11-2
CDR3: CASSLPFRVWAGKEQFF
DNA: TGTGCCAGCAGCCTCCCATTCAGGGTCTGGGCGGGGAAGGAGCAGTTCTTC

size: few
D: TRBD2
J: TRBJ2-3
V: TRBV9
CDR3: CASSVAITSGGPDTQYF
DNA: TGTGCCAGCAGCGTAGCTATAACTAGCGGGGGACCAGATACGCAGTATTTT

size: few
D: .
J: TRBJ1-5
V: TRBV6-2/TRBV6-3
CDR3: CASSDLRVIQPQHF
DNA: TGTGCCAGCAGTGACCTCAGGGTCATTCAGCCCCAGCATTTT

size: many
D: .
J: TRBJ2-1
V: TRBV12-3/TRBV12-4
CDR3: CASRLGGYNEQFF
DNA: TGTGCCAGCAGGTTAGGGGGATACAATGAGCAGTTCTTC

size: few
D: TRBD1
J: TRBJ2-2
V: TRBV5-4
CDR3: CASTSWGTANTGELFF
DNA: TGTGCCAGCACCTCCTGGGGGACAGCGAACACCGGGGAGCTGTTTTTT

size: .
D: .
J: TRBJ1-2
V: TRBV11-2
CDR3: CASSEVGYGYTF
DNA: TGTGCCAGCAGTGAGGTCGGCTATGGCTACACCTTC

size: .
D: .
J: TRBJ2-3
V: TRBV9
CDR3: CASSPYTGRTDTQYF
DNA: TGTGCCAGCAGCCCATACACAGGGAGGACAGATACGCAGTATTTT

size: .
D: .
J: TRBJ2-7
V: TRBV20-1
CDR3: CSAAYRGSYEQYF
DNA: TGCAGTGCCGCTTATCGGGGCAGCTACGAGCAGTACTTC

size: .
D: .
J: TRBJ1-6
V: TRBV6-1
CDR3: CASNLWTANSPLHF
DNA: TGTGCCAGTAACCTATGGACAGCTAATTCACCCCTCCACTTT

size: .
D: TRBD1
J: TRBJ2-2
V: TRBV5-1
CDR3: CASSGRGQGAIYTGELFF
DNA: TGCGCCAGCAGCGGAAGGGGACAGGGGGCGATATACACCGGGGAGCTGTTTTTT

size: .
D: TRBD1
J: TRBJ2-1
V: TRBV6-1
CDR3: CAGTHRGRPNEQFF
DNA: TGTGCCGGCACGCACAGGGGGCGACCCAATGAGCAGTTCTTC

size: many
D: TRBD1
J: TRBJ1-6
V: TRBV4-3
CDR3: CASSQERGQDNSPLHF
DNA: TGCGCCAGCAGCCAAGAGAGGGGACAGGATAATTCACCCCTCCACTTT

size: .
D: .
J: TRBJ1-1
V: TRBV14
CDR3: CASSHIITGLAFF
DNA: TGTGCCAGCAGCCATATCATAACAGGTTTAGCTTTCTTT

size: .
D: .
J: TRBJ2-2
V: TRBV25-1
CDR3: CASSYFAGELFF
DNA: TGTGCCAGCAGCTACTTCGCCGGGGAGCTGTTTTTT

size: .
D: .
J: TRBJ1-2
V: TRBV29-1
CDR3: CSVEEGGRHGYTF
DNA: TGCAGCGTTGAAGAAGGAGGGCGGCATGGCTACACCTTC

size: few
D: .
J: TRBJ2-5
V: TRBV20-1
CDR3: CSAPDTRERETQYF
DNA: TGCAGTGCTCCTGATACCAGGGAGCGGGAGACCCAGTACTTC